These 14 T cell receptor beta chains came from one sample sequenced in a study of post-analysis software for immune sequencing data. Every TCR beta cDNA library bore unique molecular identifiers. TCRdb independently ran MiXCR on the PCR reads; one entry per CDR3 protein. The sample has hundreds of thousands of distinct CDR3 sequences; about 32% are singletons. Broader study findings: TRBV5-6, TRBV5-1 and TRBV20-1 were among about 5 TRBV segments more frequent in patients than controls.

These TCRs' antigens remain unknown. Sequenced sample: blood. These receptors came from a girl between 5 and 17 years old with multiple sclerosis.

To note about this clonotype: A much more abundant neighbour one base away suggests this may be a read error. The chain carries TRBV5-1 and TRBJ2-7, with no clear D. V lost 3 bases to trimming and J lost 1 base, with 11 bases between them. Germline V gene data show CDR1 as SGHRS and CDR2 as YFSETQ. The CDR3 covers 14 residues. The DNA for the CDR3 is TGCGCCAGCAGCTGGGTGTTGGCGTCCTACGAGCAGTACTTC. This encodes CASSWVLASYEQYF.

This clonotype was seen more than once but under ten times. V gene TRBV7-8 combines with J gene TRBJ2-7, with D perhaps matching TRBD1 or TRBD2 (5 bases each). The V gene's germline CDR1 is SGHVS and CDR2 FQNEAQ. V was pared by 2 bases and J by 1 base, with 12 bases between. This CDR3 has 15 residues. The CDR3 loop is CASSLSGTPSYEQYF. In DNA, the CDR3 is TGTGCCAGCAGCTTATCAGGGACCCCTTCCTACGAGCAGTACTTC. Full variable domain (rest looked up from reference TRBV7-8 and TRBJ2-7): GAGVSQSPRYKVAKRGQDVALRCDPISGHVSLFWYQQALGQGPEFLTYFQNEAQLDKSGLPSDRFFAERPEGSVSTLKIQRTQQEDSAVYLCASSLSGTPSYEQYFGPGTRLTVT.

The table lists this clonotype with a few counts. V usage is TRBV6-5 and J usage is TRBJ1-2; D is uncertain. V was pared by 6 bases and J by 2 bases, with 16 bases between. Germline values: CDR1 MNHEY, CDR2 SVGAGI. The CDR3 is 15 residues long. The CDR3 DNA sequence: TGTGCCAGCAGGCCGCTGGGTGGAAACAACTATGGCTACACCTTC. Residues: CASRPLGGNNYGYTF.

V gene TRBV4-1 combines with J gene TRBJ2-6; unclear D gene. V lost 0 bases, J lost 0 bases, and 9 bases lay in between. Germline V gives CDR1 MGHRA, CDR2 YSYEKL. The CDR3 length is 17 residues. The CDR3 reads CASSQDPGRSGANVLTF. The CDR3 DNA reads TGCGCCAGCAGCCAAGATCCTGGGCGCTCTGGGGCCAACGTCCTGACTTTC.

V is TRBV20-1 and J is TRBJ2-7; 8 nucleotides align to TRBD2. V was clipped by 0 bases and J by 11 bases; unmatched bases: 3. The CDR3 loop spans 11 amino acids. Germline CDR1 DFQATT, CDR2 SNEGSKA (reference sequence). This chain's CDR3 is CSAREGTREYF. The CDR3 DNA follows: TGCAGTGCTAGAGAAGGGACTAGGGAGTACTTC.

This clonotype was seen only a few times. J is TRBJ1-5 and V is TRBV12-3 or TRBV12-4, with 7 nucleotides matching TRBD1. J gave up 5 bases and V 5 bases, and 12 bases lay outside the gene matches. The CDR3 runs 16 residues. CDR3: CASSPRQGGGYQPQHF. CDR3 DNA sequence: TGTGCCAGCAGTCCGAGACAGGGTGGCGGCTATCAGCCCCAGCATTTT.

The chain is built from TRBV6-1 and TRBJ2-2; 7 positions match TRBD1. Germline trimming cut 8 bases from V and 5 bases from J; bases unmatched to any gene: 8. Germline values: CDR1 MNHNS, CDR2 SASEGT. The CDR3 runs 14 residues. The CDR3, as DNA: TGTGCCAGCGGCGAAACAGGGGTGACCGGGGAGCTGTTTTTT. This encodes CASGETGVTGELFF.

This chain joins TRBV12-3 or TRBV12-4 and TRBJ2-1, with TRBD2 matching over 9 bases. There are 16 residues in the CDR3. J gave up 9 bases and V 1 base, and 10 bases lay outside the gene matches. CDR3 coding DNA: TGTGCCAGCAGTTTAGGAGCGGGAGGCATTGGGGGTGAGCAGTTCTTC. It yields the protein CASSLGAGGIGGEQFF.

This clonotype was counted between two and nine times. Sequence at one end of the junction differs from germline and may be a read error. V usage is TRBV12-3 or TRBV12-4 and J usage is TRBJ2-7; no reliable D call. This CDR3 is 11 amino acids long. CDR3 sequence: CAGSRVYEQYF. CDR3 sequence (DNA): TGTGCCGGCAGCCGCGTGTACGAGCAGTACTTC.

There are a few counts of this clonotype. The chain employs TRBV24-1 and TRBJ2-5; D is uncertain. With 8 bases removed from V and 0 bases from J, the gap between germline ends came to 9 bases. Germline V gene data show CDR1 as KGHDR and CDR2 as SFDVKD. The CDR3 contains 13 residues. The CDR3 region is CATMDAYQETQYF. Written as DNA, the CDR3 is TGTGCCACCATGGACGCGTACCAAGAGACCCAGTACTTC.

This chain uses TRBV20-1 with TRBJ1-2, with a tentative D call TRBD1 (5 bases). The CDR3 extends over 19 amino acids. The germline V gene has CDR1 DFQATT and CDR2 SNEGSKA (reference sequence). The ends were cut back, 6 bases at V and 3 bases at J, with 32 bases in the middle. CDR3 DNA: TGCAGTGCCTTAATCCCGAGGAGGGGCGCCCTGTCAAGGGACTATGGCTACACCTTC. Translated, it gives CSALIPRRGALSRDYGYTF.

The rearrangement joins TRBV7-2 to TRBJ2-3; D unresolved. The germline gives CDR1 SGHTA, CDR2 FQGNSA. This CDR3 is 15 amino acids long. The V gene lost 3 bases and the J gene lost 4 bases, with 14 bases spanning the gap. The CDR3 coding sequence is TGTGCCAGCAGCTTGGATGGACGGGCATCAGATACGCAGTATTTT. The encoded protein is CASSLDGRASDTQYF. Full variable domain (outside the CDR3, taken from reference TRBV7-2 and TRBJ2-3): GAGVSQSPSNKVTEKGKDVELRCDPISGHTALYWYRQSLGQGLEFLIYFQGNSAPDKSGLPSDRFSAERTGGSVSTLTIQRTQQEDSAVYLCASSLDGRASDTQYFGPGTRLTVL.

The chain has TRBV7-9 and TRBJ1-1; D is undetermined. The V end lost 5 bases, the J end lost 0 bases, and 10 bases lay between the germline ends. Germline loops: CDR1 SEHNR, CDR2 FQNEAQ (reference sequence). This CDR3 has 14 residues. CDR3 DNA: TGTGCCAGCAGCACGGCTCAGGTGAACACTGAAGCTTTCTTT. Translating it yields CASSTAQVNTEAFF.

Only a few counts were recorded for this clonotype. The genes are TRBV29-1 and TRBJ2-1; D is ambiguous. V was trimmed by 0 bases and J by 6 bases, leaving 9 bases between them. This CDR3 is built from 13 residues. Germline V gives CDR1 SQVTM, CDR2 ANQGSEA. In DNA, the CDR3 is TGCAGCGTTGAAGATTGGCCGTCCAATGAGCAGTTCTTC. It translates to CSVEDWPSNEQFF.